The 14 T cell receptor beta chains presented below share a single source sample, sequenced in a study of T-cell reconstitution after alpha-beta-depleted transplantation in children. The library targeted TCRbeta and was prepared with unique molecular identifiers. Via MiXCR, TCRdb re-called the PCR reads, giving one row per CDR3 protein. The sample lists hundreds of thousands of distinct CDR3 sequences, over 15% occurring once. This sample comprised PBMCs from the stem cell graft donor, obtained from the stem cell graft. These receptors came from a human donor who donated a stem cell graft to a child with acute myeloid leukemia.

This clonotype was seen more than once but under ten times. The chain employs TRBV20-1 and TRBJ2-6, with D maybe TRBD2 (5 bases). The germline V and J ends were trimmed by 4 bases and 0 bases, with 13 bases remaining between them. The length of the CDR3 is 16 residues. Germline V lookup: CDR1 DFQATT, CDR2 SNEGSKA (reference sequence). The CDR3, as DNA: TGCAGTGCTAAGGGCCAGGAGGCCTCTGGGGCCAACGTCCTGACTTTC. Protein sequence: CSAKGQEASGANVLTF.

The rearrangement joins TRBV5-1 to TRBJ1-2; a weak D match, TRBD1 (5 bases). The V end was cut by 0 bases, the J end by 3 bases, with 9 bases between. The CDR3 length is 14 residues. Germline V gene lookup returns CDR1 SGHRS and CDR2 YFSETQ. DNA for the CDR3: TGCGCCAGCAGCTTGGACAGGCCAGACTATGGCTACACCTTC. Translating it yields CASSLDRPDYGYTF.

Details on this clonotype: A read error may explain this, as a much larger clone is one base away. This sequence joins TRBV20-1 and TRBJ1-1; 10 bases agree with TRBD1. Germline assignment: CDR1 DFQATT and CDR2 SNEGSKA (reference sequence). This CDR3 has 17 amino acids. CDR3 amino acids: CSARVDRGSYLNAEAFF. CDR3 in DNA: TGCAGTGCTAGAGTGGACAGGGGGTCCTACCTGAACGCTGAAGCTTTCTTT.

This clonotype was observed a handful of times. The rearrangement uses TRBV5-5 and TRBJ1-4; D remains unclear. CDR3 length equals 18 residues. Germline V gives CDR1 SGHKS, CDR2 YYEKEE (reference sequence). Trimming removed 1 base from V and 0 bases from J, with 16 bases in between. The CDR3 region has the DNA TGTGCCAGCAGCTTGATTGTCGACGTAAGATCAACTAATGAAAAACTGTTTTTT. Residues: CASSLIVDVRSTNEKLFF.

This clonotype was seen many times. V and J are TRBV7-2 and TRBJ2-3; D is ambiguous. Germline V lookup: CDR1 SGHTA, CDR2 FQGNSA. The CDR3 extends over 12 amino acids. The V end was cut by 4 bases, the J end by 5 bases, with 7 bases between. The CDR3 sequence: CASSSTEDTQYF. The DNA of the CDR3 is TGTGCCAGCAGCTCGACGGAAGATACGCAGTATTTT.

For this clonotype: A single base separates this from a much larger clone, so it may be a read error. CDR3 DNA sequence: TGCAGTGCTAGAGATGGGGGGGGGTCACAGAATGAGCAGTTCTTC. This gives the protein CSARDGGGSQNEQFF. The chain has TRBV20-1 and TRBJ2-1, with 7 bases fitting TRBD2. CDR3 length equals 15 residues. CDR1 DFQATT and CDR2 SNEGSKA come from the germline V gene (reference sequence). Losses at the gene ends were 0 bases for V and 7 bases for J; bases not matched to a gene: 9.

This clonotype appeared a few times. The J gene is TRBJ2-7, the V gene TRBV5-1; a weak D match, TRBD2 (5 bases). The germline V gene encodes CDR1 SGHRS and CDR2 YFSETQ. The V gene lost 6 bases and the J gene lost 1 base, with 20 bases spanning the gap. This CDR3 is built from 16 residues. The CDR3 region has the DNA TGCGCCAGCACGAGGGCGGACTTGACGGCTTCCTACGAGCAGTACTTC. Its translation: CASTRADLTASYEQYF.

The rearrangement uses TRBV11-2 and TRBJ2-1; 10 bases map to TRBD1. Unmatched junction bases numbered 9, after V lost 4 bases and J lost 6 bases. Per germline, CDR1 SGHAT and CDR2 FQNNGV. The CDR3 has 16 residues. DNA of the CDR3: TGTGCCAGCAGCTCACCGGGACAGGGGTTTTTCAATGAGCAGTTCTTC. Protein sequence: CASSSPGQGFFNEQFF.

The rearrangement joins TRBV20-1 to TRBJ2-3, with TRBD2 identical over 13 bases. The germline V gene has CDR1 DFQATT and CDR2 SNEGSKA (reference sequence). The CDR3 is 13 residues long. This CDR3 reads CSGLAGAADTQYF. CDR3 sequence (DNA): TGCAGCGGACTAGCGGGGGCAGCTGATACGCAGTATTTT.

Only a few counts were recorded for this clonotype. This chain links TRBV7-2 with TRBJ2-1; D possibly corresponds to TRBD2 (5 bases). The CDR3 has 14 amino acids. The germline gives CDR1 SGHTA, CDR2 FQGNSA. Trimming took off 1 base at V and 8 bases at J, with 12 bases between the two ends. CDR3 loop: CASSLGVGNHEQFF. In nucleotides, the CDR3 is TGTGCCAGCAGCTTAGGGGTCGGGAACCATGAGCAGTTCTTC.

This clonotype occurred many times. The chain is built from TRBV9 and TRBJ2-1; 10 bases match TRBD2. Looked up from germline, CDR1 is SGDLS and CDR2 is YYNGEE. V lost 3 bases to trimming and J lost 6 bases; unmatched junction nucleotides: 3. CDR3 size: 14 residues. The CDR3 nucleotides are TGTGCCAGCAGCGAACTAGCGGGGCTCAATGAGCAGTTCTTC. It specifies CASSELAGLNEQFF. Supplemented by reference TRBV9 and TRBJ2-1, the full variable domain reads DSGVTQTPKHLITATGQRVTLRCSPRSGDLSVYWYQQSLDQGLQFLIQYYNGEERAKGNILERFSAQQFPDLHSELNLSSLELGDSALYFCASSELAGLNEQFFGPGTRLTVL.

This clonotype was recorded a few times. The V call is TRBV5-5, the J call TRBJ2-1; a weak D match, TRBD2 (6 bases). The ends were cut back, 0 bases at V and 10 bases at J, with 17 bases in the middle. The germline V gene encodes CDR1 SGHKS and CDR2 YYEKEE (reference sequence). CDR3 length: 15 residues. The CDR3 reads CASSLDGSPIGEQFF. The CDR3 coding sequence is TGTGCCAGCAGCTTGGACGGGAGCCCCATCGGGGAGCAGTTCTTC.

This clonotype was counted ten times or more. J is TRBJ1-1 and V is TRBV7-2; D perhaps matches TRBD1 (5 bases). The CDR3 totals 15 residues. Trimming pared 1 base from V and 4 bases from J, leaving 13 bases between. Germline V gene lookup returns CDR1 SGHTA and CDR2 FQGNSA. CDR3 residues: CASSLGPAGTTEAFF. The CDR3 region has the DNA TGTGCCAGCAGCTTAGGCCCCGCGGGGACCACTGAAGCTTTCTTT.

In this sample, this clonotype turned up a few times. A much larger clone sits a single nucleotide away, making a read error possible. J is TRBJ1-1 and V is TRBV20-1; TRBD1 is a possible D gene (6 bases). The CDR3 runs 16 residues. Germline CDR1 and CDR2: DFQATT and SNEGSKA (reference sequence). The CDR3 DNA follows: TGCTGTGCTAGAGATCTTCTAGGGGGACTGAACACTGAAGCTTTCTTT. This translates into CCARDLLGGLNTEAFF.